This is a list of T cell receptor beta chains from one sample in a study of T-cell memory formation after mild COVID-19. TCRdb re-derived calls from the 5' RACE reads in MiXCR, one entry per CDR3 protein. The sample consists of about 140,000 distinct CDR3 sequences, almost 25% of them appearing once. Sequenced material: PBMCs or a T cell subset sorted from them (not recorded which). The receptors come from an adult woman who had mild COVID-19 (a few samples of this study predate the infection). Cell type and time point are not known. The CDR3 runs from the conserved cysteine through the conserved F or W.

J gene	V gene	CDR3 protein
TRBJ1-1	TRBV20-1	CSAPPQGGTEAFF
TRBJ1-1	TRBV5-1	CASSGSGAGNTEAFF
TRBJ2-5	TRBV6-5	CASSYGGGQETQYF
TRBJ2-1	TRBV4-3	CASSQEYGNLYNEQFF
TRBJ1-2	TRBV5-1	CASSLDGTGARSGYTF
TRBJ2-7	TRBV15	CATSFGQGYEQYF
TRBJ2-2	TRBV5-1	CASSRGQGSMFF
TRBJ2-5	TRBV5-1	CASSLVGELMVQETQYF
TRBJ2-1	TRBV4-3	CASSQGEPSNEQFF
TRBJ2-3	TRBV6-2/TRBV6-3	CASSVLGQLSTDTQYF
TRBJ1-1	TRBV6-5	CASSYSFQVHTEAFF
TRBJ1-1	TRBV27	CASSTYRGGNTEAFF
TRBJ2-7	TRBV7-6	CASSPHSPGGAYEQYF
TRBJ2-1	TRBV30	CAWSGPEGGRAYNEQFF
TRBJ2-2	TRBV7-6	CASSRGGESTGELFF
TRBJ1-2	TRBV20-1	CSARDLDTLDGYTF
TRBJ1-1	TRBV9	CASGKRGNEAFF
TRBJ1-5	TRBV4-1	CASSQGRGQPQHF
TRBJ2-1	TRBV3-1	CASSPGQGGNNEQFF
TRBJ2-7	TRBV5-1	CASSLSDRADTYEQYF
TRBJ2-3	TRBV7-3	CASSSSGGADTQYF
TRBJ2-7	TRBV30	CAWSRGGEQYF
TRBJ1-1	TRBV6-2/TRBV6-3	CASSYFQNTEAFF
TRBJ2-3	TRBV24-1	CATSDMRQAADTQYF
TRBJ2-3	TRBV19	CASSITTDTQYF
TRBJ1-1	TRBV3-1	CASSQEAVGLVGLNTEAFF
TRBJ2-7	TRBV7-9	CASSEPGQGFREQYF
TRBJ1-2	TRBV11-2	CASSYGTAGYTF
TRBJ1-3	TRBV4-1	CASSPGQGRDTIYF
TRBJ2-5	TRBV3-1	CASSHPVEGETQYF
TRBJ2-1	TRBV6-4	CASSLGTGGDEQFF
TRBJ1-1	TRBV20-1	CSARRGRGRNTEAFF